This T cell receptor beta chain was captured by sequencing in a study of control samples from healthy donors and cancer patients. Losses at the gene ends were 3 bases for V and 4 bases for J; bases not matched to a gene: 1. The CDR3 has 16 residues. Germline assignment: CDR1 SGHTA and CDR2 FQGNSA. Only in-frame clones appear in the TCRdb table, and some are missing; sequencing was by immunoSEQ multiplex PCR. This sample carries around 70,000 clones, 94% of them seen once, and the ten largest clones take roughly 3%. The source is a woman aged 25 to 39 in good health. The sample comprised blood. V usage is TRBV7-2 and J usage is TRBJ2-3; 16 bases map to TRBD2. This CDR3 is CASSLGTSGRADTQYF. CDR3 nucleotides: TGTGCCAGCAGCTTGGGGACTAGCGGGAGGGCAGATACGCAGTATTTT.